This T cell receptor (beta chain) stems from a study of CD8 T cells in Susac syndrome. Study findings and constraints: In Susac syndrome, the CD4+ T cell repertoires did not show clonal expansion.

The CDR3 covers 16 residues. Trimming at V came to 6 bases and at J to 0 bases, leaving 7 bases not matched to a gene. The germline CDR1 and CDR2 sequences are SQVTM and ANQGSEA. Reverse transcription of 0.5 to 1 ug RNA was performed with random hexamers. MiXCR was run by TCRdb on the immunoSEQ multiplex PCR reads, yielding one entry per CDR3 protein. The sample has 150,000 to 180,000 distinct CDR3 sequences; around 95% are singletons. Concerning this clonotype: What it binds is unknown.

The gene calls are TRBV29-1 and TRBJ2-1, with 11 bases aligning to TRBD2. The material sequenced was CD4+ T cells from PBMCs. The sequence derives from a human donor with Susac syndrome. The CDR3 DNA reads as TGCAGCGTCCCCACTAGCGGGGGAATCTCCTACAATGAGCAGTTCTTC. Its protein is CSVPTSGGISYNEQFF.